This T cell receptor (beta chain) was observed in a study of regulatory T cells in long-lasting Graves disease (dated by TCRdb to the early 2020s). With respect to the entire study: Persistent Graves' disease was defined as antithyroid drug treatment for over 5 years with persistently positive TSH receptor autoantibodies. Antithyroid drugs had been taken for 8.5 to 12 years on average by persistent Graves' disease patients in the clinical cohort. A total of around 33 samples underwent TCR sequencing, from 13 patients with persistent Graves' disease and some 20 patients with newly diagnosed Graves' disease. The study was registered as a clinical trial and conducted in China. This study used TCR sequencing and RNA sequencing of peripheral blood to compare persistent Graves' disease patients against newly diagnosed Graves' disease patients. Broader findings and caveats from the paper: Compared with newly diagnosed patients, persistent Graves' disease patients had lower TCR Shannon entropy and fewer highly expanded clones, which suggests clonal expansion. As a limitation, the authors acknowledged that the small sample size may reduce accuracy. Only the TCR beta chain was sequenced and analyzed. More public clonotypes were shared among persistent patients (2,741) than among newly diagnosed patients (966). The study examined only peripheral blood because the primary lesion, thyroid tissue, could not be accessed. Preferential use of TRBV28, TRBJ1-2 and TRBJ2-5 was observed in persistent disease, whereas TRBV20-1 and TRBJ2-1 were favored in newly diagnosed disease.

The cysteine opens and the phenylalanine closes a CDR3 of 15 amino acids. CDR3 DNA is the only sequence kept; it has 45 bases, read in frame from the first base. CDR1 and CDR2 are read off the germline V gene as SQVTM and ANQGSEA. According to the study, the label for this sample's time point signals: persistent/refractory GD, antithyroid drugs over 5 years with positive TRAb. RNA was extracted from PBMCs in TRIzol for both TCR sequencing and RNA sequencing. Graves' disease was diagnosed according to American Thyroid Association guidelines. Patients for the study were recruited at an endocrinology department in Xi'an, China. From each patient, approximately 10 milliliters of peripheral blood was collected into an EDTA anticoagulant tube. Ficoll Paque Plus density gradient separation was used to isolate PBMCs, and no further T cell sorting was done. An Agilent 2100 Bioanalyzer and agarose gel were used to assess RNA quality, and a NanoDrop 2000 was used to measure RNA concentration.

Library preparation used multiplex PCR. The sequencing machine was an Illumina HiSeq 4000. iRepertoire HTBI primers and Arm-PCR amplification of CDR3 regions were used to construct TCR beta libraries. Gel purification was performed on PCR products prior to sequencing. The source study handled its data this way. A total of roughly 65 TRBV and 14 TRBJ segments were identified across samples and were used for gene usage analysis of CDR3 amino acid clonotypes. COPE and FqMerger were used to merge the filtered high-quality paired reads into contigs. BLAST was used to align contigs to IMGT TRBV, TRBD and TRBJ reference genes, and CDR3 was defined according to IMGT. Highly expanded clones were defined as clonotypes with a frequency above 0.1%. Shannon entropy served as the measure of repertoire diversity, while the Gini coefficient captured V-J evenness. Clonotypes shared by more than one individual were considered public. TCRdb redid the processing of the public reads, applying fastp at Q25 and MiXCR, and retained in-frame beta chains. Identical CDR3 proteins give one entry, which carries the most common genes and DNA. The V and J calls shown here were made by TCRdb, not taken from the authors' results. A total of 350,000 to 450,000 distinct CDR3 sequences appear in this sample, roughly 25% of them only once. The ten largest account for around a quarter of the sample.

Remarks on this clonotype: Its antigen is still unknown. Relative to the germline gene, one junction end is altered; a read error may explain this.

The sequence was collected from a woman in her thirties or forties with Graves disease. Donor details come from another sample of the same person, matched by shared clones. The sequencing used peripheral blood mononuclear cells (PBMCs), collected when the disease was refractory, from a patient treated with antithyroid drugs. The sequence is built from TRBV29-1 and TRBJ2-7; a stretch of 11 junction bases matches TRBD1. The sequence in DNA is TGCGGCGTTGAAGAGCGGGACAGGGGGGCCTACGAGCAGTACTTC. This gives the protein CGVEERDRGAYEQYF.